This TCR beta chain is drawn from a study of cytomegalovirus exposure and HLA in healthy donors. Across the study: A data release that came early held roughly 90 million unique TCRs from HLA-typed donors. Study results and caveats: Rates of TCR association differed by HLA locus in a later analysis, with DRB1 highest and HLA-C lowest. A later analysis associated 16,951 TCR beta sequences with HLA alleles at a 0.05 false discovery rate.

Germline V CDR1 and CDR2: MNHEY, SMNVEV (reference sequence). The CDR3 runs to 18 residues. The V segment lost 2 bases and the J segment 4 bases; nucleotides outside the gene matches: 12. This clone showed up just once. Its antigen is unknown. The PCR made use of 60 Vbeta and 13 Jbeta primers. Here immunoSEQ multiplex PCR was the method, and the copy in TCRdb shows in-frame clones only, minus some. Among 200,000 to 250,000 clones, more than 75% were seen once, and the ten largest hold around 5%. Material: PBMCs. The clonotype originates from a woman in her forties in good health and CMV-seropositive. This sequence joins TRBV27 and TRBJ1-3; 9 bases are shared with TRBD1. This CDR3 reads CASSLRPGGTGFGNTIYF. The CDR3 region has the DNA TGTGCCAGCAGTTTACGGCCTGGGGGGACAGGGTTCGGAAACACCATATATTTT.